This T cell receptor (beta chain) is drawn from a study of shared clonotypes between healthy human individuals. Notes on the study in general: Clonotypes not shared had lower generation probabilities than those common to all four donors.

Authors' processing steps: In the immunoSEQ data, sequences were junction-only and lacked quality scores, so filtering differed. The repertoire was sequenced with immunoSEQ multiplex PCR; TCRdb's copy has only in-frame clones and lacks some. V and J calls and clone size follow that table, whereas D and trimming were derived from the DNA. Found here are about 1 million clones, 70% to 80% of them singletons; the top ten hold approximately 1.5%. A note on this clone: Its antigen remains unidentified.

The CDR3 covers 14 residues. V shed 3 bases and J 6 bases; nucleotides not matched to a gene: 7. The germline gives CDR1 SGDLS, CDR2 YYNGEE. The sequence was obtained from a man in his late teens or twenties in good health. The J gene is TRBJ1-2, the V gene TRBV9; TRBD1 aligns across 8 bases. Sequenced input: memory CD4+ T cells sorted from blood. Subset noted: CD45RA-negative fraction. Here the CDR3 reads CASSDRTGLHGYTF. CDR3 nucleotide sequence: TGTGCCAGCAGCGACCGGACAGGGCTGCATGGCTACACCTTC.